One and the same sample provided the 14 T cell receptor beta chains below, sequenced in a study of radiotherapy plus CTLA-4 blockade in lung cancer. Sequencing used immunoSEQ multiplex PCR; TCRdb keeps in-frame clones, though not all of them. The table has 56,000 or so clones, around 79% seen once. Sequencing was performed on peripheral blood, taken from a patient treated with radiotherapy plus ipilimumab. The receptors here all came from a human donor with non-small cell lung cancer who had a complete response to radiotherapy plus ipilimumab.

The chain links TRBV19 to TRBJ1-3; TRBD1 agrees at 12 bases. Germline lookup yields CDR1 LNHDA and CDR2 SQIVND (reference sequence). J lost 4 bases, V lost 10 bases, and 5 bases had no gene match. This CDR3 comprises 14 residues. CDR3 in amino acids: CATTGQGAGNTIYF. In DNA form, the CDR3 reads TGTGCCACTACGGGACAGGGGGCAGGAAACACCATATATTTT.

V and J are TRBV10-3 and TRBJ1-3; D call uncertain. CDR3 size: 14 residues. The V and J ends lost 4 bases and 0 bases respectively, with 7 bases between them. The germline V gene has CDR1 ENHRY and CDR2 SYGVKD. Here the CDR3 reads CAISGLSSGNTIYF. The CDR3 DNA reads TGTGCCATCAGTGGACTTTCCTCTGGAAACACCATATATTTT.

This clone was seen a handful of times. The J gene is TRBJ1-4, the V gene TRBV10-3; 9 bases fit TRBD1. Per the germline V gene, CDR1 is ENHRY and CDR2 is SYGVKD. The CDR3 totals 14 residues. The V segment lost 6 bases and the J segment 5 bases; nucleotides outside the gene matches: 4. CDR3 nucleotide sequence: TGTGCCATCAGGGGGACAGGGAAGAATGAAAAACTGTTTTTT. It is translated as CAIRGTGKNEKLFF.

The chain links TRBV29-1 to TRBJ1-2; 7 bases align to TRBD1. Germline V CDR1 and CDR2: SQVTM, ANQGSEA. J gave up 4 bases and V 4 bases, and 9 bases lay outside the gene matches. This CDR3 is built from 14 residues. CDR3 sequence reads: CSVAGTGTAYGYTF. The CDR3 coding sequence is TGCAGCGTTGCCGGAACCGGGACAGCCTATGGCTACACCTTC.

V is TRBV9 and J is TRBJ2-5; D is perhaps TRBD1 (6 bases). Germline V CDR1 and CDR2: SGDLS, YYNGEE. V was clipped by 3 bases and J by 5 bases, with 14 bases between them. The CDR3 runs to 14 residues. In DNA, the CDR3 is TGTGCCAGCAGCGCCGGGACAAGCAGGGAGACCCAGTACTTC. Encoded protein: CASSAGTSRETQYF.

The V call is TRBV9, the J call TRBJ2-3, with a possible D match to TRBD2 (5 bases). The CDR3 is 16 residues long. CDR1 and CDR2 (germline): SGDLS, YYNGEE. V was cut by 0 bases and J by 2 bases, with 13 bases left in between. The CDR3 loop reads CASSVGTSGPTDTQYF. The CDR3 DNA reads as TGTGCCAGCAGCGTAGGTACGAGCGGACCCACAGATACGCAGTATTTT.

The chain couples TRBV6-6 to TRBJ1-5, with a possible D match to TRBD1 (6 bases). V was pared by 5 bases and J by 10 bases, with 24 bases between. Germline assignment: CDR1 MNHNY and CDR2 SVGAGI (reference sequence). This CDR3 is built from 16 residues. Here the CDR3 reads CASSPYGGQLISPQHF. The CDR3 region has the DNA TGTGCCAGCAGTCCCTACGGCGGACAGTTAATCAGCCCCCAGCATTTT.

The chain is built from TRBV7-2 and TRBJ1-1; TRBD1 aligns across 7 bases. Germline V gene lookup returns CDR1 SGHTA and CDR2 FQGNSA. The CDR3 is 13 amino acids. After removal of 4 bases from V and 1 base from J, the junction contained 0 bases not matched to a gene. The CDR3 spells CASSWDRNTEAFF. The DNA for the CDR3 is TGTGCCAGCAGCTGGGACAGGAACACTGAAGCTTTCTTT.

The chain joins TRBV6-1 to TRBJ1-1; D remains ambiguous. The length of the CDR3 is 15 residues. Deletions cut 2 bases from V and 6 bases from J, with 16 bases between. The germline V gene encodes CDR1 MNHNS and CDR2 SASEGT. DNA for the CDR3: TGTGCCAGCAGTGAAATCGGGAATTTTGCGGCTGAAGCTTTCTTT. It specifies CASSEIGNFAAEAFF.

This CDR3 reads CAWRVKGHGENTIYF. CDR3 DNA sequence: TGTGCCTGGAGAGTCAAGGGACACGGGGAAAACACCATATATTTT. This chain uses TRBV30 with TRBJ1-3, with D tentatively TRBD1 (6 bases). The CDR3 consists of 15 residues. Germline V lookup: CDR1 GTSNPN, CDR2 SVGIG (reference sequence). V lost 3 bases and J lost 6, with 18 bases in between.

The chain couples TRBV11-2 to TRBJ2-1; the D gene is possibly TRBD2 (5 bases). Trimming pared 5 bases from V and 0 bases from J, leaving 17 bases between. Germline assignment: CDR1 SGHAT and CDR2 FQNNGV. The CDR3 has 17 residues. CDR3 residues: CASSPKGSGSSYNEQFF. DNA of the CDR3: TGTGCCAGCAGCCCCAAGGGATCGGGGAGCTCCTACAATGAGCAGTTCTTC.

This clone was picked up a small number of times. The V gene is TRBV7-2, the J gene TRBJ2-1; D gene uncertain. CDR3 size: 14 residues. Germline CDR1 and CDR2: SGHTA and FQGNSA. Trimming took 3 bases from V and 6 from J, leaving 12 bases between them. Here the CDR3 DNA reads TGTGCCAGCAGCTTTTCCAAGTCGGGCAATGAGCAGTTCTTC. It specifies CASSFSKSGNEQFF.

The sample holds a few counts of this clone. The chain recombines TRBV30 with TRBJ2-5; the D gene is possibly TRBD2 (6 bases). The DNA matches TRBJ2-7 better at its end, which makes the J call doubtful. Germline lookup yields CDR1 GTSNPN and CDR2 SVGIG (reference sequence). This CDR3 has 14 amino acids. The CDR3 nucleotides read TGTGCCTGGAGTGCTTGGGACTTCTCCTACGAGCAGTACTTC. As protein: CAWSAWDFSYEQYF.

This sequence joins TRBV30 and TRBJ2-1; TRBD1 agrees at 8 bases. Germline V lookup: CDR1 GTSNPN, CDR2 SVGIG (reference sequence). There are 13 residues in the CDR3. V shed 4 bases, J shed 7 bases, and the junction held 6 bases outside the gene matches. CDR3 nucleotide sequence: TGTGCCTGGAAGAGGGACAGGCCGAATGAGCAGTTCTTC. The encoded protein is CAWKRDRPNEQFF.